The subject of this entry is one TCR beta chain. This sample is part of a study of blood T cell repertoires in COVID-19. As for the study in general: Sources were T cells, B-cell-depleted T cells, or PBMCs; the material itself was cDNA or gDNA.

Using immunoSEQ multiplex PCR, the repertoire was profiled, and TCRdb retains in-frame clones only, with some absent. The data hold hundreds of thousands of clones, with around 86% observed a single time. The sequencing sample was made of peripheral blood. The TCR comes from a woman aged 55 to 70 who had recovered from COVID-19.

CDR3 nucleotides: TGTGCCAGCAGCGCCGACGGGGTGGGGAATGAAAAACTGTTTTTT. Translating gives CASSADGVGNEKLFF. The V and J genes are TRBV9 and TRBJ1-4; unclear D gene. The germline gives CDR1 SGDLS, CDR2 YYNGEE. Trimming took off 3 bases at V and 5 bases at J, with 14 bases between the two ends. The CDR3 is 15 amino acids.